What follows are 8 T cell receptor beta chains derived from one specimen sequenced in a study of cytomegalovirus exposure and HLA in healthy donors. It was with 60 Vbeta and 13 Jbeta primers that the PCR ran. Sequencing was performed with immunoSEQ multiplex PCR; in TCRdb, only in-frame clones are kept and a portion is missing. The sample holds fewer than 300,000 clones; 80% are singletons and the top ten take about 0.28%. Sequenced sample: PBMCs. Receptors were obtained from a girl aged 2 to 9 in good health and CMV-seronegative.

This clone has just a few counts. The chain joins TRBV28 to TRBJ1-2; D possibly corresponds to TRBD1 (6 bases). With 7 bases removed from V and 7 bases from J, the gap between germline ends came to 22 bases. The CDR3 contains 15 residues. The germline CDR1 and CDR2 sequences are MDHEN and SYDVKM. CDR3 region: CASTTFTGGESGYTF. Here the CDR3 DNA reads TGTGCCAGCACCACATTTACGGGGGGCGAGAGTGGCTACACCTTC.

This clone showed up just a few times. This chain joins TRBV27 and TRBJ2-7; TRBD2 might be the D (5 bases). This CDR3 region has 14 residues. The V gene's germline CDR1 is MNHEY and CDR2 SMNVEV (reference sequence). V was cut by 2 bases and J by 3 bases, with 11 bases left in between. The CDR3 DNA sequence: TGTGCCAGCAGTTTAAGCGGATCAGACTACGAGCAGTACTTC. Its protein is CASSLSGSDYEQYF.

The gene calls are TRBV7-3 and TRBJ2-1, with no clear D. Germline CDR1 reads SGHTA; CDR2 reads FQGTGA. The CDR3 extends over 15 amino acids. The ends were cut back, 0 bases at V and 5 bases at J, with 11 bases in the middle. The CDR3 region is CASSLTAESHNEQFF. In nucleotides, the CDR3 is TGTGCCAGCAGCTTAACTGCCGAGAGTCACAATGAGCAGTTCTTC.

The chain joins TRBV15 to TRBJ2-1; 14 nucleotides line up with TRBD2. This CDR3 is built from 17 residues. Germline CDR1 is LNHNV and CDR2 is YYDKDF (reference sequence). V shed 3 bases, J shed 9 bases, and the junction held 10 bases outside the gene matches. Here the CDR3 DNA reads TGTGCCACCAGCAGCCCCCTTGGACTAGCGGGAGGAGGTGAGCAGTTCTTC. Residues: CATSSPLGLAGGGEQFF.

The rearrangement uses TRBV4-1 and TRBJ2-1, with D perhaps TRBD1 (5 bases). The CDR3 is 14 residues long. The germline V gene encodes CDR1 MGHRA and CDR2 YSYEKL. Deletions cut 0 bases from V and 10 bases from J, with 13 bases between. The CDR3 spells CASSQEDLRQEQFF. In DNA, the CDR3 is TGCGCCAGCAGCCAAGAAGATTTGAGACAGGAGCAGTTCTTC.

The rearrangement links TRBV6-1 to TRBJ2-7; 7 nucleotides agree with TRBD1. After removal of 4 bases from V and 3 bases from J, the junction contained 9 bases not matched to a gene. CDR3 length: 15 amino acids. The germline V gene has CDR1 MNHNS and CDR2 SASEGT. As DNA, the CDR3 is TGTGCCAGCAGTGGAGCCCAGACAGGGCACTACGAGCAGTACTTC. Translating gives CASSGAQTGHYEQYF.

This clone was seen only a few times. The rearrangement uses TRBV9 and TRBJ2-4, with D perhaps matching TRBD2 (6 bases). The germline CDR1 and CDR2 sequences are SGDLS and YYNGEE. V shed 6 bases and J shed 5 bases, with 12 bases lying between them. The CDR3 runs 13 residues. The CDR3 region has the DNA TGTGCCAGCACCCCTTGGGGGGAAAACATTCAGTACTTC. This sequence encodes CASTPWGENIQYF.

This clone appeared a few times. The V and J genes are TRBV5-6 and TRBJ2-5, with D maybe TRBD1 (5 bases). CDR1 is SGHDT, CDR2 YYEEEE, per germline. The CDR3 has 13 amino acids. Between the trimmed V and J ends, which lost 1 base and 5 bases, there was a span of 9 bases. The CDR3 sequence is CASSLRGQETQYF. CDR3 nucleotides: TGTGCCAGCAGCTTGAGGGGTCAGGAGACCCAGTACTTC. The full variable domain, rest sourced from reference TRBV5-6 and TRBJ2-5, is DAGVTQSPTHLIKTRGQQVTLRCSPKSGHDTVSWYQQALGQGPQFIFQYYEEEERQRGNFPDRFSGHQFPNYSSELNVNALLLGDSALYLCASSLRGQETQYFGPGTRLLVL.